Below, 32 T cell receptor beta chains from the same sample are listed, as sequenced in a study of lymphopenia after photon versus proton radiotherapy. Here immunoSEQ multiplex PCR was the method, and the copy in TCRdb shows in-frame clones only, minus some. The sample has about 83,000 clones, approximately 82% seen once. Sequences were derived from peripheral blood, sampled from a patient treated with proton-based radiotherapy. These receptors originate from a man aged 55 to 69 with pancreatic cancer.

The V call is TRBV5-1, the J call TRBJ2-7; maybe TRBD1 (6 bases). The CDR3 covers 16 residues. In germline, CDR1 is SGHRS, CDR2 YFSETQ. V was shortened by 1 base and J by 1 base, with 15 bases between the two germline ends. The CDR3 protein is CASSLLYRVGSYEQYF. CDR3 coding DNA: TGCGCCAGCAGCTTGCTATACAGGGTCGGATCCTACGAGCAGTACTTC.

The chain carries TRBV30 and TRBJ1-1, with no clear D. This CDR3 has 12 residues. CDR1 is GTSNPN, CDR2 SVGIG, per germline (reference sequence). Trimming took off 2 bases at V and 5 bases at J, with 9 bases between the two ends. The CDR3 protein is CAWSWRATEAFF. CDR3 DNA sequence: TGTGCCTGGAGTTGGAGGGCGACTGAAGCTTTCTTT. Full variable domain (rest looked up from reference TRBV30 and TRBJ1-1): SQTIHQWPATLVQPVGSPLSLECTVEGTSNPNLYWYRQAAGRGLQLLFYSVGIGQISSEVPQNLSASRPQDRQFILSSKKLLLSDSGFYLCAWSWRATEAFFGQGTRLTVV.

The chain uses TRBV6-6 and TRBJ2-3; D tentatively fits TRBD1 or TRBD2 (5 bases each). This CDR3 has 15 residues. Germline CDR1 is MNHNY and CDR2 is SVGAGI (reference sequence). The ends were cut back, 2 bases at V and 5 bases at J, with 14 bases in the middle. The chain's CDR3 is CASSYPIGAGDTQYF. DNA of the CDR3: TGTGCCAGCAGTTACCCCATCGGGGCGGGAGATACGCAGTATTTT.

The chain recombines TRBV10-3 with TRBJ2-1; D gene unclear. V dropped 0 bases and J dropped 5 bases, with 17 bases sitting between them. The CDR3 is made up of 17 amino acids. Germline assignment: CDR1 ENHRY and CDR2 SYGVKD. The CDR3 sequence: CAISESLAARTDNEQFF. CDR3 DNA sequence: TGTGCCATCAGTGAGTCTTTGGCAGCCCGGACGGACAATGAGCAGTTCTTC.

J is TRBJ2-2 and V is TRBV6-1, with D possibly being TRBD2 (5 bases). The CDR3 consists of 15 residues. V was shortened by 4 bases and J by 1 base, with 10 bases between the two germline ends. CDR1 and CDR2 (germline): MNHNS, SASEGT. Here the CDR3 DNA reads TGTGCCAGCAGTGGCGGGCGGGTGAACACCGGGGAGCTGTTTTTT. Translating it yields CASSGGRVNTGELFF.

The gene calls are TRBV28 and TRBJ2-7, with 15 bases aligning to TRBD2. Germline values: CDR1 MDHEN, CDR2 SYDVKM. V was pared by 6 bases and J by 4 bases, with 4 bases of the junction left unmatched. The CDR3 extends over 15 amino acids. This CDR3 is CASSGLAGGEYEQYF. The CDR3 DNA is TGTGCCAGCAGCGGACTAGCGGGAGGGGAGTACGAGCAGTACTTC.

J is TRBJ2-5 and V is TRBV10-2; 9 bases are a match to TRBD1. This CDR3 contains 15 residues. Unmatched junction bases numbered 10, after V lost 4 bases and J lost 7 bases. Germline CDR1 reads WSHSY; CDR2 reads SAAADI. CDR3 in DNA: TGCGCCAGCAGTGTGAACAGGGGGCGAGGTGGGACCCAGTACTTC. It specifies CASSVNRGRGGTQYF.

The V gene is TRBV2, the J gene TRBJ2-1; 12 bases agree with TRBD1. This CDR3 has 13 amino acids. Germline V gene data show CDR1 as SNHLY and CDR2 as FYNNEI. The junction had 4 bases not matched to a gene; V was cut back by 8 bases and J by 8 bases. This CDR3 reads CASAGTGGHEQFF. In nucleotides, the CDR3 is TGTGCCAGCGCCGGGACAGGGGGCCATGAGCAGTTCTTC.

The chain recombines TRBV11-3 with TRBJ1-2; D remains unclear. Looked up from germline, CDR1 is SGHNT and CDR2 is YENEEA. This CDR3 is 15 amino acids long. V was clipped by 7 bases and J by 5 bases, with 20 bases between them. As DNA, the CDR3 is TGTGCCAGCACCGACGGGTACAGAGGGAAATATGGCTACACCTTC. Amino acids: CASTDGYRGKYGYTF.

The CDR3 coding sequence is TGTGCCTGGACGAGTGATCCAGCCCGCGAAAAACTGTTTTTT. This sequence encodes CAWTSDPAREKLFF. V gene TRBV30 combines with J gene TRBJ1-4; the D is unclear. The CDR3 totals 14 residues. V shed 4 bases and J shed 8 bases, with 17 bases lying between them. Germline loops: CDR1 GTSNPN, CDR2 SVGIG (reference sequence).

The chain has TRBV19 and TRBJ2-1; 11 bases fit TRBD2. CDR1 LNHDA and CDR2 SQIVND come from the germline V gene (reference sequence). Germline trimming cut 6 bases from V and 5 bases from J; bases unmatched to any gene: 6. The CDR3 contains 15 residues. CDR3 region: CASRRTSGLHNEQFF. The DNA of the CDR3 is TGTGCCAGTAGAAGGACTAGCGGGCTTCACAATGAGCAGTTCTTC.

The rearrangement uses TRBV28 and TRBJ1-5, with D uncertain. The CDR3 loop spans 14 amino acids. Between the trimmed V and J ends, which lost 5 bases and 7 bases, there was a span of 15 bases. The germline CDR1 and CDR2 sequences are MDHEN and SYDVKM. CDR3 sequence reads: CASSARHTKQPQHF. CDR3 DNA: TGTGCCAGCAGTGCCCGACATACTAAGCAGCCCCAGCATTTT.

The rearrangement links TRBV28 to TRBJ1-5, with 7 bases lining up with TRBD1. In germline, CDR1 is MDHEN, CDR2 SYDVKM. The CDR3 length is 13 residues. V lost 7 bases to trimming and J lost 9 bases; unmatched junction nucleotides: 9. The CDR3 region is CASTVGQSPPQHF. Here the CDR3 DNA reads TGTGCCAGCACCGTGGGACAGTCCCCGCCCCAGCATTTT.

This rearrangement joins TRBV5-6 to TRBJ2-2; the D is unclear. V lost 2 bases to trimming and J lost 1 base, with 9 bases between them. Germline V lookup: CDR1 SGHDT, CDR2 YYEEEE. CDR3 size: 15 residues. This CDR3 is CASSFVQVNTGELFF. Written as DNA, the CDR3 is TGTGCCAGCAGCTTCGTTCAGGTGAACACCGGGGAGCTGTTTTTT.

The CDR3 DNA reads as TGTGCCAGCAGGCGGGGTAGCGGTGAGACCTACGAGCAGTACTTC. Amino acids: CASRRGSGETYEQYF. This sequence joins TRBV28 and TRBJ2-7, with D perhaps TRBD2 (6 bases). Per the germline V gene, CDR1 is MDHEN and CDR2 is SYDVKM. V was cut by 6 bases and J by 2 bases, with 17 bases left in between. The CDR3 length is 15 residues.

This clone has only one observation. The chain combines TRBV28 with TRBJ1-2; no firm D call. CDR1 and CDR2 (germline): MDHEN, SYDVKM. This CDR3 comprises 13 residues. V lost 2 bases and J lost 3, with 7 bases in between. This chain's CDR3 is CASSLTDHYGYTF. As DNA, the CDR3 is TGTGCCAGCAGTTTAACAGACCACTATGGCTACACCTTC.

This clone was detected once. This rearrangement joins TRBV7-3 to TRBJ2-5, with 12 bases lining up with TRBD2. Unmatched junction bases numbered 7, after V lost 0 bases and J lost 5 bases. The CDR3 is 17 amino acids. CDR1 is SGHTA and CDR2 is FQGTGA in the germline V gene. The CDR3 nucleotides are TGTGCCAGCAGCTTAACTCCGACTAGCGGGAGAAGGGAGACCCAGTACTTC. This gives the protein CASSLTPTSGRRETQYF.

This clone has just a few counts. The chain couples TRBV14 to TRBJ2-1; no definite D call. Germline V gene lookup returns CDR1 SGHDN and CDR2 FVKESK. V was clipped by 0 bases and J by 6 bases, with 9 bases between them. The CDR3 is made up of 14 amino acids. The CDR3 nucleotides are TGTGCCAGCAGCCAAGATGGCCGGTTCAATGAGCAGTTCTTC. It codes for CASSQDGRFNEQFF.

Here the CDR3 DNA reads TGTGCCAGCTCACCACGTGGACAGGGGGCAGGTCAGCCCCAGCATTTT. It yields the protein CASSPRGQGAGQPQHF. This rearrangement joins TRBV18 to TRBJ1-5; 11 bases align to TRBD1. CDR1 is KGHSH and CDR2 is LQKENI in the germline V gene. The V gene end was trimmed by 1 base and the J gene end by 6 bases; junction bases not matched to a gene: 5. CDR3 length equals 16 residues.

The V and J genes are TRBV5-6 and TRBJ2-3; TRBD2 matches 9 bases. Losses at the gene ends were 0 bases for V and 3 bases for J; bases not matched to a gene: 2. The CDR3 consists of 15 residues. Germline values: CDR1 SGHDT, CDR2 YYEEEE. This CDR3 reads CASSLGLADTDTQYF. CDR3 sequence (DNA): TGTGCCAGCAGCTTGGGACTAGCGGATACAGATACGCAGTATTTT.

V usage is TRBV27 and J usage is TRBJ2-1; D perhaps matches TRBD1 (6 bases). Trimming cost V 5 bases and J 5 bases, with 22 bases left between them. CDR1 and CDR2 (germline): MNHEY, SMNVEV (reference sequence). The CDR3 consists of 17 residues. The chain's CDR3 is CASSLFLGQGPHNEQFF. DNA for the CDR3: TGTGCCAGCAGTCTCTTTCTCGGTCAGGGGCCGCACAATGAGCAGTTCTTC.

The CDR3 DNA reads as TGCGCCAGCAACCCGGGACAGGGGGCGCGTGAAAAACTGTTTTTT. Its protein product is CASNPGQGAREKLFF. V is TRBV5-1 and J is TRBJ1-4; 12 positions match TRBD1. CDR1 and CDR2 (germline): SGHRS, YFSETQ. Trimming removed 6 bases from V and 7 bases from J; junction bases left unmatched: 7. The CDR3 loop spans 15 amino acids.

A single count supports this clone. V and J are TRBV27 and TRBJ1-5; D might be TRBD1 (6 bases). The CDR3 has 14 residues. The germline V gene encodes CDR1 MNHEY and CDR2 SMNVEV (reference sequence). With 4 bases removed from V and 6 bases from J, the gap between germline ends came to 13 bases. The CDR3 region has the DNA TGTGCCAGCAGTTGGTTCAGGGGCGGTCAGCCCCAGCATTTT. The encoded protein is CASSWFRGGQPQHF.

V usage is TRBV7-2 and J usage is TRBJ2-7; D gene ambiguous. The CDR3 is 11 residues long. The germline V and J ends were trimmed by 5 bases and 6 bases, with 8 bases remaining between them. Germline CDR1 and CDR2: SGHTA and FQGNSA. This CDR3 is CASSRSREQYF. For the CDR3, the DNA is TGTGCCAGCAGCCGGTCGCGCGAGCAGTACTTC.

The chain has TRBV5-1 and TRBJ2-7, with D possibly being TRBD1 or TRBD2 (5 bases each). This CDR3 is 14 amino acids long. Germline CDR1 SGHRS, CDR2 YFSETQ. V was clipped by 3 bases and J by 2 bases, with 12 bases between them. CDR3 coding DNA: TGCGCCAGCAGCTCCCGGGACCATCCCTACGAGCAGTACTTC. It is translated as CASSSRDHPYEQYF.

The chain joins TRBV12-5 to TRBJ2-3; no clear D gene. The germline V gene encodes CDR1 LGHNT and CDR2 FRNRAP. This CDR3 is built from 11 residues. V shed 6 bases and J shed 6 bases, with 7 bases lying between them. CDR3 region: CASGASDTQYF. The CDR3 nucleotides are TGTGCTAGTGGCGCTTCGGATACGCAGTATTTT.

A note on this clone: Other DNA sequences of this sample code for an identical CDR3. This chain links TRBV5-6 with TRBJ2-7; D possibly corresponds to TRBD1 (5 bases). The CDR3 loop spans 12 amino acids. V was cut by 2 bases and J by 6 bases, with 9 bases left in between. From germline, CDR1 is SGHDT and CDR2 YYEEEE. CDR3 nucleotides: TGTGCCAGCAGCTTACAGGTGGGCGAGCAGTACTTC. Translating gives CASSLQVGEQYF.

J is TRBJ2-2 and V is TRBV7-9; TRBD1 is a possible D gene (6 bases). The germline CDR1 and CDR2 sequences are SEHNR and FQNEAQ (reference sequence). The ends were cut back, 5 bases at V and 3 bases at J, with 13 bases in the middle. This CDR3 comprises 15 residues. The CDR3 is CASSPQQGHTGELFF. CDR3 in DNA: TGTGCCAGCAGCCCACAGCAGGGGCACACCGGGGAGCTGTTTTTT.

The chain recombines TRBV28 with TRBJ1-4; 9 bases map to TRBD1. The CDR3 extends over 14 amino acids. Losses at the gene ends were 6 bases for V and 7 bases for J; bases not matched to a gene: 6. Germline CDR1 is MDHEN and CDR2 is SYDVKM. This CDR3 reads CASSPGQGPEKLFF. CDR3 DNA: TGTGCCAGCAGCCCGGGACAGGGTCCTGAAAAACTGTTTTTT.

The chain links TRBV28 to TRBJ1-5; TRBD1 aligns across 7 bases. The CDR3 sequence is 16 residues long. CDR1 is MDHEN, CDR2 SYDVKM, per germline. Trimming took 5 bases from V and 7 from J; bases not matched to a gene: 14. In DNA form, the CDR3 reads TGTGCCAGCAGTCGGGGCCCCGGGGGCAGGGGGCAGCCCCAGCATTTT. Its protein is CASSRGPGGRGQPQHF.

This clone appeared a few times. The CDR3: CASRRQGGSGANVLTF. Here the CDR3 DNA reads TGTGCCAGCAGAAGACAGGGCGGCTCTGGGGCCAACGTCCTGACTTTC. The chain has TRBV28 and TRBJ2-6; TRBD1 aligns across 7 bases. This CDR3 is 16 amino acids long. Per germline, CDR1 MDHEN and CDR2 SYDVKM. The V and J ends lost 6 bases and 0 bases, in that order; junction bases with no gene match: 5.

The V call is TRBV5-1, the J call TRBJ2-3; D may match TRBD1 or TRBD2 (5 bases each). CDR1 is SGHRS, CDR2 YFSETQ, per germline. With 0 bases removed from V and 0 bases from J, the gap between germline ends came to 8 bases. This CDR3 is built from 15 residues. The CDR3 nucleotides are TGCGCCAGCAGCTTGGTGGGGGTTAGCACAGATACGCAGTATTTT. Its protein is CASSLVGVSTDTQYF.